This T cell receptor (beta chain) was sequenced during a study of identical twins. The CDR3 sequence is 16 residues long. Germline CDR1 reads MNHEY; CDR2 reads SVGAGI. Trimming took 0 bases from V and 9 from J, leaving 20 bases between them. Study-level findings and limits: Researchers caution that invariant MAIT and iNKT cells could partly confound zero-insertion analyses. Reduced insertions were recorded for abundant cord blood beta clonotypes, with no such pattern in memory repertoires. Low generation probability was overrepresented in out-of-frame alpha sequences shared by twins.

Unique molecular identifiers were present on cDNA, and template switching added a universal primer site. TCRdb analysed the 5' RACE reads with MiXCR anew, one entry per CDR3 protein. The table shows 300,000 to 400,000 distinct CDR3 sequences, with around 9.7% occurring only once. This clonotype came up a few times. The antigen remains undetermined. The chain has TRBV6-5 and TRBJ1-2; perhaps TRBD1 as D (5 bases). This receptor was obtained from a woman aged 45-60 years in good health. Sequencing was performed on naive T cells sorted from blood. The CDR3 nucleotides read TGTGCCAGCAGTTACTCAGGGCAGGGTGCGTTTTTTAGCTACACCTTC. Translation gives CASSYSGQGAFFSYTF.